This T cell receptor (beta chain) was sequenced for a study of cytomegalovirus exposure and HLA in healthy donors. The V and J ends lost 0 bases and 1 base respectively, with 4 bases between them. The CDR3 length is 13 residues. Germline values: CDR1 SGHNT, CDR2 YYREEE (reference sequence). This clone was seen a single time. This sample includes further DNA sequences coding for the same CDR3. 13 Jbeta primers and 60 Vbeta primers were used for the PCR. Sequencing was performed with immunoSEQ multiplex PCR; in TCRdb, only in-frame clones are kept and a portion is missing. The data show hundreds of thousands of clones, approximately 82% seen once.

The clonotype originates from a middle-aged woman in good health and CMV-seronegative. The source material was PBMCs. The chain recombines TRBV5-4 with TRBJ1-1; no clear D gene. CDR3 bases: TGTGCCAGCAGCTTGGACACGAACACTGAAGCTTTCTTT. This sequence encodes CASSLDTNTEAFF.